The text below deals with one T cell receptor beta chain. These data are taken from a study of blood T cells in healthy people across ages. Next came a second PCR, run for roughly 7 to 12 cycles, which used a sample-barcoded 5' primer along with a J-beta primer mix. TCRdb redid the calling of the 5' RACE reads with MiXCR, one entry per CDR3 protein. The sample includes some 800,000 distinct CDR3 sequences, under 55% of them seen just once. CDR1 is SEHNR, CDR2 FQNEAQ, per germline (reference sequence). CDR3 length: 13 residues. V was pared by 6 bases and J by 8 bases, with 13 bases between. This clonotype originated in a man aged 55 to 70 in good health. The material sequenced was blood. The rearrangement links TRBV7-9 to TRBJ1-4; a possible D gene is TRBD1 (5 bases). CDR3 in amino acids: CASRGRGPEKLFF. CDR3 nucleotide sequence: TGTGCCAGCAGGGGCCGGGGCCCCGAAAAACTGTTTTTT.